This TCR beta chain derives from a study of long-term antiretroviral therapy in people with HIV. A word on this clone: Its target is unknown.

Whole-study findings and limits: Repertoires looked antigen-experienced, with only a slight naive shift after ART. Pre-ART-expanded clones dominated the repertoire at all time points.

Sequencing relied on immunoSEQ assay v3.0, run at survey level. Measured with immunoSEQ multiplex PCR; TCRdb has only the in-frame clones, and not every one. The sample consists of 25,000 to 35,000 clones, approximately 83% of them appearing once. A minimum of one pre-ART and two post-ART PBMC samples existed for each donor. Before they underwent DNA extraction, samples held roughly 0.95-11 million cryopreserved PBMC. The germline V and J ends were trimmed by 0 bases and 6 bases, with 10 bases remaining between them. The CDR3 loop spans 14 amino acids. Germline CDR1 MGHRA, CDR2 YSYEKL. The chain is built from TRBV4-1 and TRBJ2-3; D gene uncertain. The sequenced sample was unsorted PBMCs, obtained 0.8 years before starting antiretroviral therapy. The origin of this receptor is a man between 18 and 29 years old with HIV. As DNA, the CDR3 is TGCGCCAGCAGCCAAGATGAGAGGTCTGATACGCAGTATTTT. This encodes CASSQDERSDTQYF.